This T cell receptor beta chain was sequenced in a study of somatic mutations in cytotoxic T cells in rheumatoid arthritis. CDR1 and CDR2 from the germline V gene are SEHNR and FQNEAQ (reference sequence). Trimming removed 4 bases from V and 0 bases from J, with 16 bases in between. This CDR3 comprises 16 residues. Produced via immunoSEQ multiplex PCR; TCRdb's table is partial and in-frame only. The repertoire includes 13,000 to 15,000 clones, around 70% of them detected once, and 10% sits in the top ten. This TCR was recovered from an adult with rheumatoid arthritis. V and J are TRBV7-9 and TRBJ2-7, with D perhaps matching TRBD2 (6 bases). Sequencing was carried out using CD8+ T cells sorted from blood. The CDR3 sequence is CASSSTSGGASYEQYF. Written as DNA, the CDR3 is TGTGCCAGCAGCTCCACCTCCGGCGGGGCCTCCTACGAGCAGTACTTC. The whole variable domain, filled in from reference TRBV7-9 and TRBJ2-7, reads DTGVSQNPRHKITKRGQNVTFRCDPISEHNRLYWYRQTLGQGPEFLTYFQNEAQLEKSRLLSDRFSAERPKGSFSTLEIQRTEQGDSAMYLCASSSTSGGASYEQYFGPGTRLTVT.